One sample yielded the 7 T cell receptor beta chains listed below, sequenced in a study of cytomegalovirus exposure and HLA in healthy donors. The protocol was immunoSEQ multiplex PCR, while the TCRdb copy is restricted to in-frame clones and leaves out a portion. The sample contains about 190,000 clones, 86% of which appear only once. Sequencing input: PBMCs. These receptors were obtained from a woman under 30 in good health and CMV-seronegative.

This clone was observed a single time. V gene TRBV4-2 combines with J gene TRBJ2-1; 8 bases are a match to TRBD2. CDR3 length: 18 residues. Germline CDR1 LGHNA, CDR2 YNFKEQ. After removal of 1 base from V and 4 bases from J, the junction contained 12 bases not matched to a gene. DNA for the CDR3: TGTGCCAGCAGCCAAGCGACCGGACTAGCAGAAATATACAATGAGCAGTTCTTC. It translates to CASSQATGLAEIYNEQFF.

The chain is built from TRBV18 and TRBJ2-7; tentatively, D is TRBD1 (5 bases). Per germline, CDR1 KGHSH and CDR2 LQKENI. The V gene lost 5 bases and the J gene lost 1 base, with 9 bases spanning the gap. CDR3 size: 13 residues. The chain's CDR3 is CASSAGPSYEQYF. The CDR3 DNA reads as TGTGCCAGCTCAGCAGGGCCTTCCTACGAGCAGTACTTC.

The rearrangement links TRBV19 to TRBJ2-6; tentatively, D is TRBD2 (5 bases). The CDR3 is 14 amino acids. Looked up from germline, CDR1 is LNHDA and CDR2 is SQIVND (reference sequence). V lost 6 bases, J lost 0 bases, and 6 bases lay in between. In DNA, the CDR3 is TGTGCCAGTAGAGCGGACTCTGGGGCCAACGTCCTGACTTTC. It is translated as CASRADSGANVLTF. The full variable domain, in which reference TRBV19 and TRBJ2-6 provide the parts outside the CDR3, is DGGITQSPKYLFRKEGQNVTLSCEQNLNHDAMYWYRQDPGQGLRLIYYSQIVNDFQKGDIAEGYSVSREKKESFPLTVTSAQKNPTAFYLCASRADSGANVLTFGAGSRLTVL.

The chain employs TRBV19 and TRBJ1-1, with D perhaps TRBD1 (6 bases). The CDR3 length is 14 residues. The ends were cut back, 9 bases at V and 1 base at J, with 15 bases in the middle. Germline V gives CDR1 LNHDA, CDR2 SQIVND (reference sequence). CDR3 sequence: CASTEGGRNTEAFF. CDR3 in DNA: TGTGCCAGCACGGAAGGGGGACGGAACACTGAAGCTTTCTTT.

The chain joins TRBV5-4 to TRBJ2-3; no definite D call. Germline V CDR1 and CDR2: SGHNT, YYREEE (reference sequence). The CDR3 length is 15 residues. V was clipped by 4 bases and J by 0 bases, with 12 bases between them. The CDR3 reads CASSQKATSTDTQYF. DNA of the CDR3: TGTGCCAGCAGCCAGAAAGCGACTAGCACAGATACGCAGTATTTT.

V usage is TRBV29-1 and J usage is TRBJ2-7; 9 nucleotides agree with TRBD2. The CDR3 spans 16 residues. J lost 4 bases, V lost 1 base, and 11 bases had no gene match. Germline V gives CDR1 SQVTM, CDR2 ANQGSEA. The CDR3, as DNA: TGCAGCGTTGAAGGGAAGGAAGCGGGGGGTACTTACGAGCAGTACTTC. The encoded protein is CSVEGKEAGGTYEQYF.

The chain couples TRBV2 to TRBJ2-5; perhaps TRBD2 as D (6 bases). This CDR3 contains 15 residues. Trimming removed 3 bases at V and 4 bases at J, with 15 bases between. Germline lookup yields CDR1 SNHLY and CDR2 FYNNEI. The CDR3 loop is CASSEYPGEAETQYF. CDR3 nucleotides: TGTGCCAGCAGTGAGTATCCGGGAGAAGCAGAGACCCAGTACTTC.